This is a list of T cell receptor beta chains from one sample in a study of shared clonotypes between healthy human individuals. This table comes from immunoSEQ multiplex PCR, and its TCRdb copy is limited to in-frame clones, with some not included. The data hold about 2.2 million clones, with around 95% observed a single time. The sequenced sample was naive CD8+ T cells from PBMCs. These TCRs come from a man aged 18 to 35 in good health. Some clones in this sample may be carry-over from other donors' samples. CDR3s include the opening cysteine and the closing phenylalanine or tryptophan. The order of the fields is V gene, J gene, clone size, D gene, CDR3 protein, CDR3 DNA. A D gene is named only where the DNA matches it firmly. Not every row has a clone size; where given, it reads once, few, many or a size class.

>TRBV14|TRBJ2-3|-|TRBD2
CASSRMGGSADTQYF
TGTGCCAGCAGTCGAATGGGCGGGAGTGCAGATACGCAGTATTTT
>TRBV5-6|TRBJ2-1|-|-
CASSLGGVFYNEQFF
TGTGCCAGCAGCTTGGGGGGAGTGTTTTACAATGAGCAGTTCTTC
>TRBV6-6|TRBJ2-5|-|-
CASSYGQGEQETQYF
TGTGCCAGCAGTTACGGTCAGGGTGAGCAAGAGACCCAGTACTTC
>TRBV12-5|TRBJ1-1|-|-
CASGLPVGGTEAFF
TGTGCTAGTGGTTTGCCCGTCGGGGGCACTGAAGCTTTCTTT
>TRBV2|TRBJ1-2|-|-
CASTVWSYGYTF
TGTGCCAGCACTGTCTGGAGCTATGGCTACACCTTC
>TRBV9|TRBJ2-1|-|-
CASSVQDNEQFF
TGTGCCAGCAGCGTACAGGACAATGAGCAGTTCTTC
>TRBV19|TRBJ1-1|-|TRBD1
CASSIWDRGNTEAFF
TGTGCCAGTAGTATTTGGGACAGGGGGAACACTGAAGCTTTCTTT
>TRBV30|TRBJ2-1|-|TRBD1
CASDRGGNEQFF
TGTGCCTCGGACAGGGGTGGGAATGAGCAGTTCTTC
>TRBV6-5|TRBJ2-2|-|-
CASTPAALNTGELFF
TGTGCCAGCACCCCCGCTGCATTGAACACCGGGGAGCTGTTTTTT
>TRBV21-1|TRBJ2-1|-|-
CASSKGLAGIYNEQFF
TGTGCCAGCAGCAAGGGACTAGCGGGAATATACAATGAGCAGTTCTTC
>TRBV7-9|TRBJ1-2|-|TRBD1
CASSPAGGGGEGYTF
TGTGCCAGCAGTCCGGCAGGGGGAGGCGGGGAAGGCTACACCTTC
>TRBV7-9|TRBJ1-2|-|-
CASSLDFIPISYGYTF
TGTGCCAGCAGCTTAGATTTTATACCGATCTCATATGGCTACACCTTC
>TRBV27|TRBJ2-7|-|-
CASGFKLGRTYEQYF
TGTGCCAGCGGATTCAAACTAGGGAGGACCTACGAGCAGTACTTC
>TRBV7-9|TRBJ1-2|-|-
CASSFGPVNYGYTF
TGTGCCAGCAGCTTTGGGCCCGTTAACTATGGCTACACCTTC
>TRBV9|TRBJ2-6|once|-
CASSVGGSRSGANVLTF
TGTGCCAGCAGCGTAGGAGGGAGCCGCTCTGGGGCCAACGTCCTGACTTTC
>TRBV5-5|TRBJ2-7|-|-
CASSLGAVQSSYEQYF
TGTGCCAGCAGCTTGGGCGCCGTTCAAAGCTCCTACGAGCAGTACTTC
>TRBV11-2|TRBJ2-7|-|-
CASSFLPADSLNYEQYF
TGTGCCAGCAGCTTTTTACCCGCTGACTCATTAAATTACGAGCAGTACTTC